The clone carrying this TCR beta chain was picked up many times. The antigen is unknown. The data belong to a study of T cells after yellow fever vaccination. The wider study: Where fractions had low cell numbers, libraries were prepared from them with the SMART-Seq v4 Ultra Low Input RNA kit. Whole-study results and caveats: CD4 and CD8 compartments shared a small share of clonotypes. Compared with primary, the secondary response was weaker and peaked at day 5, not 15. In post-booster samples, most primary-vaccination clones reappeared (approximately 96% CD4, nearly 90% CD8).

TCRdb processed the 5' RACE reads anew with MiXCR; each CDR3 protein has one entry. The sample shows about 310,000 distinct CDR3 sequences, more than 3% of them seen only once. Deletions cut 0 bases from V and 1 base from J, with 9 bases between. CDR3 length equals 15 residues. The germline CDR1 and CDR2 sequences are SEHNR and FQNEAQ (reference sequence). This material consisted of PBMCs, taken on the day of the yellow fever booster vaccination. The TCR comes from a man between 18 and 35 years old who received the YFV17D yellow fever vaccine. The chain couples TRBV7-9 to TRBJ1-1, with unresolved D. The chain's CDR3 is CASSLAVPWNTEAFF. The DNA of the CDR3 is TGTGCCAGCAGCTTAGCAGTTCCCTGGAACACTGAAGCTTTCTTT. Supplemented by reference TRBV7-9 and TRBJ1-1, the full variable domain reads DTGVSQNPRHKITKRGQNVTFRCDPISEHNRLYWYRQTLGQGPEFLTYFQNEAQLEKSRLLSDRFSAERPKGSFSTLEIQRTEQGDSAMYLCASSLAVPWNTEAFFGQGTRLTVV.